This T cell receptor (beta chain) was identified during a study of cytomegalovirus exposure and HLA in healthy donors. Regarding the study as a whole: According to reports, the classifier identified cytomegalovirus status with high specificity and sensitivity.

Only in-frame clones appear in the TCRdb table, and some are missing; sequencing was by immunoSEQ multiplex PCR. This sample has roughly 84,000 clones; approximately 91% occur once, and the top ten carry over 2%. Germline CDR1 reads SGHRS; CDR2 reads YFSETQ. With 5 bases clipped from V and 7 bases from J, the junction kept 6 bases outside the gene matches. The CDR3 consists of 13 residues. Concerning this clone: The target antigen is unknown.

The chain links TRBV5-1 to TRBJ1-1; TRBD1 matches at 9 bases. The TCR was taken from a man aged 25 to 40 in good health and CMV-seronegative. The sample taken for sequencing was PBMCs. CDR3 DNA sequence: TGCGCCAGCAGTCAGGGACAGGGTTTTGAAGCTTTCTTT. It is translated as CASSQGQGFEAFF.